This is a list of T cell receptor beta chains from one sample in a study of identifying expanded T cells in peripheral blood. Here immunoSEQ multiplex PCR was the method, and the copy in TCRdb shows in-frame clones only, minus some. The sample holds about 86,000 clones, 70% to 90% seen once. Sequencing was performed on blood. These receptors were obtained from a person aged 18 to 70 in good health. Each CDR3 is given with its conserved first and last residue. A D gene is named only where the DNA matches it firmly. Size is stated for part of the rows, as once, few or many counts, or as a class when the clone is expanded.

J gene,clone size,V gene,D gene,CDR3 DNA,CDR3 protein
TRBJ1-3,-,TRBV30,-,TGTGCCTGGAGTGCAGGGCGGGGAAACACCATATATTTT,CAWSAGRGNTIYF
TRBJ1-1,-,TRBV5-1,-,TGCGCCAGCAGCTTGGGAAGCACTGAAGCTTTCTTT,CASSLGSTEAFF
TRBJ1-2,-,TRBV7-2,-,TGTGCCAGCAGCCCGGGCTACTATGGCTACACCTTC,CASSPGYYGYTF
TRBJ1-1,-,TRBV7-9,-,TGTGCCAGCAGCTTAGTAATTGAAGCTTTCTTT,CASSLVIEAFF
TRBJ1-1,-,TRBV7-9,-,TGTGCCAGCAGCTTACGGACAGCGATGAACACTGAAGCTTTCTTT,CASSLRTAMNTEAFF
TRBJ2-7,-,TRBV11-1,TRBD1,TGTGCCAGCAGCTATGGGACAGTTGGATACGAGCAGTACTTC,CASSYGTVGYEQYF
TRBJ1-5,-,TRBV7-9,-,TGTGCCAGCAGCATCGGGGATGGACAGCCCCAGCATTTT,CASSIGDGQPQHF
TRBJ2-7,-,TRBV10-1,-,TGCGCCAGCAGTGAGGGGCCAGGCTACTCCTACGAGCAGTACTTC,CASSEGPGYSYEQYF
TRBJ2-5,-,TRBV7-9,TRBD1,TGTGCCAGCAGCTTATGGGTACAGGGGGGAGAGACCCAGTACTTC,CASSLWVQGGETQYF
TRBJ1-5,-,TRBV6-1,-,TGTGCCAGTGCCCCCCAGGGCGGAAATCAGCCCCAGCATTTT,CASAPQGGNQPQHF
TRBJ2-7,once,TRBV6-1,-,TGTGCCAGCAGTGGGGGGATGGAGGCCAACGAGACCTACGAGCAGTACTTC,CASSGGMEANETYEQYF
TRBJ1-1,-,TRBV5-6,-,TGTGCCAGCAGCTTGGTAGGGGCGAACACTGAAGCTTTCTTT,CASSLVGANTEAFF
TRBJ1-6,-,TRBV10-3,-,TGTGCCATCAGTGGACAGGTTAATTCACCCCTCCACTTT,CAISGQVNSPLHF
TRBJ2-1,-,TRBV7-8,-,TGTGCCAGCAGCTTTCATCCGGGACAAGCCTCCTACAATGAGCAGTTCTTC,CASSFHPGQASYNEQFF
TRBJ1-2,-,TRBV19,TRBD1,TGTGCCAGTAGTATAGACGCGGACAGGGATCTTGGCTACACCTTC,CASSIDADRDLGYTF
TRBJ2-2,-,TRBV19,-,TGTGCCAGTAGTATACCAGGGAACACCGGGGAGCTGTTTTTT,CASSIPGNTGELFF
TRBJ2-6,-,TRBV14,-,TGTGCCAGCAGCCAAGTTCTGAGCTCTGGGGCCAACGTCCTGACTTTC,CASSQVLSSGANVLTF
TRBJ2-7,-,TRBV18,TRBD1,TGTGCCAGCTCACCTACGAACGGACAGGGCTTAGGGGAGCAGTACTTC,CASSPTNGQGLGEQYF
TRBJ1-1,-,TRBV7-2,-,TGTGCCAGCAGGGAATGGGGGGCTGAAGCTTTCTTT,CASREWGAEAFF
TRBJ1-2,-,TRBV11-2,-,TGTGCCAGCAGCTTAGTGATGGACAGCCTGGATCCGAGTAGCTATGGCTACACCTTC,CASSLVMDSLDPSSYGYTF
TRBJ2-7,once,TRBV28,TRBD1,TGTGCCAGCAGTTCGCCGGGGACAGGGCGATTTGAGCAGTACTTC,CASSSPGTGRFEQYF
TRBJ1-3,-,TRBV6-1,-,TGTGCCAGCAGTCTTAGTCTTGCTGGAAACACCATATATTTT,CASSLSLAGNTIYF
TRBJ1-2,-,TRBV4-1,TRBD1,TGCGCCAGCAGCCCCTGGGACAGGGCCTATGGCTACACCTTC,CASSPWDRAYGYTF
TRBJ1-5,-,TRBV19,-,TGTGCCAGTAGCATCCGGGACAGCAATCAGCCCCAGCATTTT,CASSIRDSNQPQHF
TRBJ1-2,-,TRBV19,TRBD1,TGTGCCAGTAGTATGGGCGGACAGGGGCATGGCTACACCTTC,CASSMGGQGHGYTF
TRBJ2-1,once,TRBV7-2,TRBD2,TGTGCCAGCAGCTTAGCGTCTAGCGGGGCCTCCTACAATGAGCAGTTCTTC,CASSLASSGASYNEQFF
TRBJ1-1,-,TRBV29-1,TRBD1,TGCAGCGTTAAACAGACAGGGAAGAACACTGAAGCTTTCTTT,CSVKQTGKNTEAFF
TRBJ2-3,-,TRBV28,TRBD2,TGTGCCAGCAGTTGGGAGGGGAGAAGCACAGATACGCAGTATTTT,CASSWEGRSTDTQYF
TRBJ1-1,few,TRBV2,-,TGTGCCAGCAGTGGGAGTGAAGCTTTCTTT,CASSGSEAFF
TRBJ1-5,once,TRBV6-1,-,TGTGCCAGCAGCCTCTACGGAAGTCAGCCCCAGCATTTT,CASSLYGSQPQHF
TRBJ1-1,-,TRBV5-1,-,TGCGCCAGCAGCCACACAGGGAACACTGAAGCTTTCTTT,CASSHTGNTEAFF
TRBJ1-4,-,TRBV9,-,TGTGCCAGCAGCGTCCGTAGCTCGCCAACTAATGAAAAACTGTTTTTT,CASSVRSSPTNEKLFF
TRBJ2-7,-,TRBV6-1,TRBD1,TGTGCCAGCAGTGACCGGGACAGGGGCGAGCAGTACTTC,CASSDRDRGEQYF
TRBJ2-7,-,TRBV7-9,-,TGTGCCAGCAGCCCCCACGAGCAGTACTTC,CASSPHEQYF
TRBJ1-2,-,TRBV4-1,-,TGCGCCAGCAGCCAAAATCCATCGGGGCGGGTCTATGGCTACACCTTC,CASSQNPSGRVYGYTF
TRBJ1-1,-,TRBV27,TRBD1,TGTGCCAGCAGTCTCCGGACAGGTGAAGCTTTCTTT,CASSLRTGEAFF
TRBJ2-7,large,TRBV9,-,TGTGCCAGCAGCGTCGGGGACATCAACACCTACGAGCAGTACTTC,CASSVGDINTYEQYF
TRBJ1-1,-,TRBV7-8,-,TGTGCCAGCAGCTTACGGGAAGGTGAAGCTTTCTTT,CASSLREGEAFF
TRBJ2-1,-,TRBV9,-,TGTGCCAGCAGCGTCCTTTCACAGGGTGAGAATGAGCAGTTCTTC,CASSVLSQGENEQFF
TRBJ1-4,once,TRBV4-1,-,TGCGCCAGCAGCCAAGTTGTTATTGAAAAACTGTTTTTT,CASSQVVIEKLFF
TRBJ1-3,-,TRBV4-3,-,TGCGCCAGCAGCCAAGTTCAGGGTTTTGGAAACACCATATATTTT,CASSQVQGFGNTIYF